Listed below are T cell receptor beta chains from one sample, sequenced in a study of blood T cell repertoires in COVID-19. The protocol was immunoSEQ multiplex PCR, while the TCRdb copy is restricted to in-frame clones and leaves out a portion. The sample includes a few hundred thousand clones, over 75% of them seen just once. The source material was PBMCs or T cells enriched from blood (not recorded which). These receptors came from a man in his forties or fifties in a cohort exposed to, infected with or recovered from COVID-19 (not recorded which). CDR3s include the opening cysteine and the closing phenylalanine or tryptophan. The D gene is left open where the match is weak. Not all rows give a size; the values are once, few, many and, for expanded clones, a class.

once	TRBV14	13	TRBJ2-7	.	CASSQSIRGEQYF	TGTGCCAGCAGCCAAAGTATCCGAGGGGAGCAGTACTTC
.	TRBV25-1	17	TRBJ2-3	TRBD2	CASSEYSGRARADTQYF	TGTGCCAGCAGTGAATATAGCGGGAGGGCCCGTGCAGATACGCAGTATTTT
.	TRBV4-1	16	TRBJ2-7	TRBD2	CASSQVGLAGSYEQYF	TGCGCCAGCAGCCAGGTGGGACTAGCGGGAAGCTACGAGCAGTACTTC
.	TRBV2	16	TRBJ1-4	.	CASSEALGKGEEKLFF	TGTGCCAGCAGTGAAGCGCTGGGTAAGGGGGAGGAAAAACTGTTTTTT
.	TRBV4-2	13	TRBJ2-7	TRBD2	CASSPSGRYEQYF	TGTGCCAGCAGCCCTAGCGGACGCTACGAGCAGTACTTC
.	TRBV27	14	TRBJ2-7	.	CASGINSGSYEQYF	TGTGCCAGCGGAATTAATAGCGGTTCCTACGAGCAGTACTTC
once	TRBV2	14	TRBJ1-1	TRBD1	CASSRDSKNTEAFF	TGTGCCAGCAGTCGGGACAGCAAGAACACTGAAGCTTTCTTT
.	TRBV6-6	14	TRBJ1-2	TRBD1	CASQGDRGHRGYTF	TGTGCCAGCCAGGGAGACAGGGGGCATCGGGGCTACACCTTC
once	TRBV6-5	14	TRBJ1-1	TRBD1	CASRGQGINTEAFF	TGTGCCAGCAGGGGACAGGGGATTAACACTGAAGCTTTCTTT
.	TRBV9	18	TRBJ1-2	.	CASSVVHYLKGHNYGYTF	TGTGCCAGCAGCGTAGTACACTACCTAAAGGGACACAACTATGGCTACACCTTC
few	TRBV4-1	19	TRBJ1-1	TRBD1	CASSHRVLKTGTGDTEAFF	TGCGCCAGCAGCCATAGAGTCCTTAAGACCGGGACAGGGGATACTGAAGCTTTCTTT
.	TRBV5-4	17	TRBJ1-3	.	CASSLTAGANSGNTIYF	TGTGCCAGCAGCTTGACGGCGGGCGCTAACTCTGGAAACACCATATATTTT
.	TRBV7-9	17	TRBJ2-1	.	CASSPRGSGSSYNEQFF	TGTGCCAGCAGCCCAAGAGGAAGCGGCTCCTCCTACAATGAGCAGTTCTTC
.	TRBV6-5	13	TRBJ2-1	.	CASATVPSREQFF	TGTGCCAGCGCCACAGTCCCCTCGAGAGAGCAGTTCTTC
.	TRBV6-5	12	TRBJ1-1	.	CASSSLGIRAFF	TGTGCCAGCAGTTCTCTCGGGATTAGAGCTTTCTTT
.	TRBV28	14	TRBJ2-5	.	CASRNLRADETQYF	TGTGCCAGCAGAAATCTCAGGGCCGACGAGACCCAGTACTTC
few	TRBV19	13	TRBJ2-7	.	CASSIGTTYEQYF	TGTGCCAGTAGTATCGGGACAACCTACGAGCAGTACTTC
once	TRBV14	15	TRBJ1-1	.	CASSHLSGMNTEAFF	TGTGCCAGCAGCCACTTATCGGGTATGAACACTGAAGCTTTCTTT
.	TRBV11-2	12	TRBJ1-5	.	CASWGGNQPQHF	TGTGCCAGCTGGGGGGGCAATCAGCCCCAGCATTTT
.	TRBV28	14	TRBJ2-5	TRBD1	CASRSGGAGGTQYF	TGTGCCAGCAGGTCAGGGGGCGCAGGGGGGACCCAGTACTTC